The entry that follows covers one TCR beta chain sequence. The antigen remains undetermined. Sequencing used immunoSEQ multiplex PCR; TCRdb keeps in-frame clones, though not all of them. Among under 150,000 clones, 70% to 90% were seen once, and the ten largest hold around 8.6%. The data are from a study of T cell responses to AZD1222 COVID-19 vaccine. In the study overall: Pooled in the analysis were second doses at about 4 or about 12 weeks.

CDR1 is MDHEN, CDR2 SYDVKM, per germline. The J segment lost 0 bases and the V segment lost 4 bases, leaving 6 bases of the junction unmatched. The CDR3 length is 16 residues. Study-level results: Seropositive status at baseline applied to only a handful of AZD1222 recipients. Most donors were white British and more were female, and clonal diversity was possibly underestimated.

The sequence derives from an adult in good health. V usage is TRBV28 and J usage is TRBJ1-1; 9 bases are a match to TRBD1. Sequenced material: peripheral blood, taken on day 0 of AZD1222 vaccination. The CDR3 reads CASSSPGQGMNTEAFF. In nucleotides, the CDR3 is TGTGCCAGCAGTTCCCCGGGACAGGGAATGAACACTGAAGCTTTCTTT.